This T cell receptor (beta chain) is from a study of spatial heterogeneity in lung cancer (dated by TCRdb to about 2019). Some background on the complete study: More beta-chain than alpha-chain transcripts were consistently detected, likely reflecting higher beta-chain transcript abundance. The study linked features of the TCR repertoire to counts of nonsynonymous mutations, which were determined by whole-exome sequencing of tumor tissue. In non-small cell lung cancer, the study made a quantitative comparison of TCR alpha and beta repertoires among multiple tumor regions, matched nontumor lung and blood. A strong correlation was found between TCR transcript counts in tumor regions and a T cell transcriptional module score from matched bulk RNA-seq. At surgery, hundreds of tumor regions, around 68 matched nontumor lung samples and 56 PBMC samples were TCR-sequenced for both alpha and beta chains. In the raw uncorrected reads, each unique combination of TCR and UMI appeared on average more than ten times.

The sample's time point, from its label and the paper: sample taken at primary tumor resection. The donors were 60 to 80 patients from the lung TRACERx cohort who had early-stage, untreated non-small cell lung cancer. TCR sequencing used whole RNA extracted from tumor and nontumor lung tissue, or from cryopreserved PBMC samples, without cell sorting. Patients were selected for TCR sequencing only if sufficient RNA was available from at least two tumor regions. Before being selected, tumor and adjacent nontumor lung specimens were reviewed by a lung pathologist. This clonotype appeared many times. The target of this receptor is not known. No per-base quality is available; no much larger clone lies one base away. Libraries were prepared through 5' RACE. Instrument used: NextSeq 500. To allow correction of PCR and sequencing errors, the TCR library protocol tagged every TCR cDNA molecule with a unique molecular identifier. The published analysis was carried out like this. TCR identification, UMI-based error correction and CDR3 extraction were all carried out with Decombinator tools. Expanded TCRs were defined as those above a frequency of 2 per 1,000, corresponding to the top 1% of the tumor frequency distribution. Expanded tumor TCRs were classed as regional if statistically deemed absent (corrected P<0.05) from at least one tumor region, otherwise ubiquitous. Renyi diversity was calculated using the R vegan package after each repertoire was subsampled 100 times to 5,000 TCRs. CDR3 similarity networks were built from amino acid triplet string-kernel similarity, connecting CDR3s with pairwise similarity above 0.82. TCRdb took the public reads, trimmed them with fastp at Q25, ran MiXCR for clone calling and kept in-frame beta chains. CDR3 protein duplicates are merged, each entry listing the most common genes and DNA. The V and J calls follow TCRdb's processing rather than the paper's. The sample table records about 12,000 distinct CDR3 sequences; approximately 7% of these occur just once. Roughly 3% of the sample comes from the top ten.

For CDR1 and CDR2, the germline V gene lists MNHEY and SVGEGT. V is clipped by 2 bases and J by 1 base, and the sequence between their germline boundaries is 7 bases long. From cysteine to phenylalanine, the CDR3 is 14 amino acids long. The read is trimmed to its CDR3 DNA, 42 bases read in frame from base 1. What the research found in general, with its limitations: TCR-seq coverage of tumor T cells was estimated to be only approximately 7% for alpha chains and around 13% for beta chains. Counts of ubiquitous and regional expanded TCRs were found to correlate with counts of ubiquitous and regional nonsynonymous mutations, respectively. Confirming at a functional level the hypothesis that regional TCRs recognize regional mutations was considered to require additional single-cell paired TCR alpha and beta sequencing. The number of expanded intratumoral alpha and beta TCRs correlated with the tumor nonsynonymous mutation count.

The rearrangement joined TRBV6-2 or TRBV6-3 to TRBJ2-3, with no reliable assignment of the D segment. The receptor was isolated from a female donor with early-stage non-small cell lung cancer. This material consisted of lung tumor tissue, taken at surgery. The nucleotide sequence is TGTGCCAGCAGTTACGGATTTCGCACAGATACGCAGTATTTT. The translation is CASSYGFRTDTQYF.